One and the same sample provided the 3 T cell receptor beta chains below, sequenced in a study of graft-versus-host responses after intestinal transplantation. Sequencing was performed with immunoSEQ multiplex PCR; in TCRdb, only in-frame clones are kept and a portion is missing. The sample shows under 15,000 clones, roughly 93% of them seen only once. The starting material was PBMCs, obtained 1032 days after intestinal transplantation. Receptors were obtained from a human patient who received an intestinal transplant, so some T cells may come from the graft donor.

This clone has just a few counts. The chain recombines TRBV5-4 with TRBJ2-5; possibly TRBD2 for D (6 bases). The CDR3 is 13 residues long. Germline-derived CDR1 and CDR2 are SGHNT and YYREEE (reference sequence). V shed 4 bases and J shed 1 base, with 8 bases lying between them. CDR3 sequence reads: CASSRGTQETQYF. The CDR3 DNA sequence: TGTGCCAGCAGCCGCGGGACCCAAGAGACCCAGTACTTC.

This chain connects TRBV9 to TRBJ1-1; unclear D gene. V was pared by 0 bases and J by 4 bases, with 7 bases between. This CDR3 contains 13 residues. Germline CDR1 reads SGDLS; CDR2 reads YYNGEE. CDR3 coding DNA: TGTGCCAGCAGCGTAGCAGACCTCACTGAAGCTTTCTTT. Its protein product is CASSVADLTEAFF.

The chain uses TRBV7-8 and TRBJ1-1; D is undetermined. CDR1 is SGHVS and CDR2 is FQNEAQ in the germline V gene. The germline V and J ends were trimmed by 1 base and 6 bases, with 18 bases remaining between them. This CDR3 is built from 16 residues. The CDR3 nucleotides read TGTGCCAGCAGCTTAGGTCGTCGGGTGGAGCCGCCTGAAGCTTTCTTT. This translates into CASSLGRRVEPPEAFF.